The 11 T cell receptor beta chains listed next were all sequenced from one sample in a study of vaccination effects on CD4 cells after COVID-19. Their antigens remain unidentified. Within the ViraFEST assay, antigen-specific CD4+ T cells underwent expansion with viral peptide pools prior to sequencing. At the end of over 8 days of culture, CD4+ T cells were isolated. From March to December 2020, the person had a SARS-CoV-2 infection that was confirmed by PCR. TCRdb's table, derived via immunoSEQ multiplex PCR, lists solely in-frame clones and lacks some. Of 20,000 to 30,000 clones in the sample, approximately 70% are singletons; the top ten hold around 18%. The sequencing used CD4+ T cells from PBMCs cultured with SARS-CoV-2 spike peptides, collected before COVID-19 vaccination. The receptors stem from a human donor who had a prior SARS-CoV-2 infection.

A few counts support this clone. The DNA of the CDR3 is TGTGCCAGCAGCGTAGGAGGACAGAACACTGAAGCTTTCTTT. The encoded protein is CASSVGGQNTEAFF. V gene TRBV9 combines with J gene TRBJ1-1; possibly TRBD1 for D (5 bases). V shed 0 bases and J shed 1 base, with 7 bases lying between them. The CDR3 length is 14 residues. In germline, CDR1 is SGDLS, CDR2 YYNGEE.

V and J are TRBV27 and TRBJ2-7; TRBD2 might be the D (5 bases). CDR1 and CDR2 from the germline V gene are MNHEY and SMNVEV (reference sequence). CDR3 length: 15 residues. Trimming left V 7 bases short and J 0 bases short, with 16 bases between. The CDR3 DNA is TGTGCCAGCAAACAACTAGGACGTAGCTCCTACGAGCAGTACTTC. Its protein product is CASKQLGRSSYEQYF.

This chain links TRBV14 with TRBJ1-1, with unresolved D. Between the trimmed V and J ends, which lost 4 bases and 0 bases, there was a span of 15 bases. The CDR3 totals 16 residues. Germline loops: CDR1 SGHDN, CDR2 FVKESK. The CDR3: CASSPIDGRMNTEAFF. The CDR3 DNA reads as TGTGCCAGCAGCCCCATAGACGGGCGGATGAACACTGAAGCTTTCTTT.

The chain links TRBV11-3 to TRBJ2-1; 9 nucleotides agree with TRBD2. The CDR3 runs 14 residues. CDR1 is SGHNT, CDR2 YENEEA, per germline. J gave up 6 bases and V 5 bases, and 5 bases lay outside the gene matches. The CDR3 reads CASSVAGVLNEQFF. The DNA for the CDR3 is TGTGCCAGCAGCGTAGCGGGAGTTCTCAATGAGCAGTTCTTC.

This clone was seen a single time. CDR3 loop: CASSQDCRDRRRPGSNQPQHF. For the CDR3, the DNA is TGTGCCAGCAGCCAAGATTGCCGGGACAGGAGGCGTCCCGGGAGCAATCAGCCCCAGCATTTT. This sequence joins TRBV3-1 (or the pseudogene TRBV3-2) and TRBJ1-5; TRBD1 matches 8 bases. The CDR3 extends over 21 amino acids. V lost 0 bases, J lost 1 base, and 17 bases stayed unmatched. Germline values: CDR1 LGHDT, CDR2 YNNKEL (reference sequence).

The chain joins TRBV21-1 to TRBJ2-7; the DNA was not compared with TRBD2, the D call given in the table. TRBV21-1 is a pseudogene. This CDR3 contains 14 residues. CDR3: CASTPGLDPYEQYF. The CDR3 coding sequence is TGTGCCAGCACCCCGGGACTAGATCCCTACGAGCAGTACTTC.

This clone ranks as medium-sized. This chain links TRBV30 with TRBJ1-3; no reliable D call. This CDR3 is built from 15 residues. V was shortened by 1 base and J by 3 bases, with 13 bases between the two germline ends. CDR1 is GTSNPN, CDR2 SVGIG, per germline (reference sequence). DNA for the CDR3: TGTGCCTGGAGTGACAAACAGTTTCTTGGAAACACCATATATTTT. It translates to CAWSDKQFLGNTIYF. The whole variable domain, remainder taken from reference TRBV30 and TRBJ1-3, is SQTIHQWPATLVQPVGSPLSLECTVEGTSNPNLYWYRQAAGRGLQLLFYSVGIGQISSEVPQNLSASRPQDRQFILSSKKLLLSDSGFYLCAWSDKQFLGNTIYFGEGSWLTVV.

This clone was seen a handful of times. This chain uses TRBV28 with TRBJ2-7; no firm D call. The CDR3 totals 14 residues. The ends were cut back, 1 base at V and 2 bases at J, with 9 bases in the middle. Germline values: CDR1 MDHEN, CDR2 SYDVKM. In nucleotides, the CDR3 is TGTGCCAGCAGTTTATTTGGCACAGCCTACGAGCAGTACTTC. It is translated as CASSLFGTAYEQYF. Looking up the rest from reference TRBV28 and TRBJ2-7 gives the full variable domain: DVKVTQSSRYLVKRTGEKVFLECVQDMDHENMFWYRQDPGLGLRLIYFSYDVKMKEKGDIPEGYSVSREKKERFSLILESASTNQTSMYLCASSLFGTAYEQYFGPGTRLTVT.

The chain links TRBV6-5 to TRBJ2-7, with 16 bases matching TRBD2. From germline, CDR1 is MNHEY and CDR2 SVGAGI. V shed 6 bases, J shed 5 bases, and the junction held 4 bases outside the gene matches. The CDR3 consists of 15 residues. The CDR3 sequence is CASSQGLAGGDEQYF. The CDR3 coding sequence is TGTGCCAGCAGCCAGGGACTAGCGGGAGGGGACGAGCAGTACTTC.

DNA for the CDR3: TGTGCTAGTGGTTTGATCCCGATGGGGGTAGCGGGAGGAAAGCGGGGCAATGAGCAGTTCTTC. It encodes CASGLIPMGVAGGKRGNEQFF. The chain combines TRBV12-5 with TRBJ2-1; 10 bases line up with TRBD2. This CDR3 has 21 residues. With 2 bases clipped from V and 6 bases from J, the junction kept 22 bases outside the gene matches. Germline V gene lookup returns CDR1 LGHNT and CDR2 FRNRAP.

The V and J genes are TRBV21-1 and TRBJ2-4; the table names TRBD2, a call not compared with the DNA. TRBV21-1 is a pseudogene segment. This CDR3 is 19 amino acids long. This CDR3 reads CASSKERTSGPLAKNIQYF. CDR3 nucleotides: TGTGCCAGCAGCAAAGAGCGGACTAGCGGGCCACTAGCCAAAAACATTCAGTACTTC.